The T cell receptor (beta chain) under discussion was sequenced for a study of T cell responses to AZD1222 COVID-19 vaccine. About the research overall: Second-dose schedules of about 4 or about 12 weeks were combined.

This clone appeared a single time. The antigen remains undetermined. Points from the study as a whole: Seropositive status at baseline applied to only five to seven AZD1222 recipients. Nearly half of unique spike-specific TCRs reportedly avoided B.1.351 and B.1.1.7 mutated regions. Females outnumbered males among donors, who were mostly white British; clonal diversity was possibly underestimated.

This table comes from immunoSEQ multiplex PCR, and its TCRdb copy is limited to in-frame clones, with some not included. The sample consists of 90,000 to 95,000 clones, just over 90% of them appearing once. V lost 4 bases and J 0 bases, leaving 13 bases between the germline ends. Germline loops: CDR1 ENHRY, CDR2 SYGVKD. CDR3 length: 15 amino acids. The sequences come from peripheral blood, collected on day 0 of AZD1222 vaccination. The source is an adult in good health. The chain recombines TRBV10-3 with TRBJ2-7, with TRBD1 as a possible D gene (6 bases). CDR3 loop: CAISGGDISSYEQYF. The CDR3 coding sequence is TGTGCCATCAGTGGAGGGGACATATCCTCCTACGAGCAGTACTTC.